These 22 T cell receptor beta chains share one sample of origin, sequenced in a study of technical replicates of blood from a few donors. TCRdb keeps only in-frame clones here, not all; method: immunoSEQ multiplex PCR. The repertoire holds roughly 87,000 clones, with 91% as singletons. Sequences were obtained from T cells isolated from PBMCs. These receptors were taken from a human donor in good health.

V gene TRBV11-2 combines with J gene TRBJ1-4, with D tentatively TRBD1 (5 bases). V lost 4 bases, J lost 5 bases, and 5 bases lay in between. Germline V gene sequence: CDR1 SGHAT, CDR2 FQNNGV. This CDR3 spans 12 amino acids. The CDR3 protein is CASSSGNEKLFF. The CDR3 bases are TGTGCCAGCAGCTCAGGGAATGAAAAACTGTTTTTT.

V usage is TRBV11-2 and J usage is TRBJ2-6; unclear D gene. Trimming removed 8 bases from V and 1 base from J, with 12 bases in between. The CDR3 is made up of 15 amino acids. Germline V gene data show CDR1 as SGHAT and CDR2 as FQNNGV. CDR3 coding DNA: TGTGCCAGCGCACTTCTGGTTTCTGGGGCCAACGTCCTGACTTTC. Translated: CASALLVSGANVLTF.

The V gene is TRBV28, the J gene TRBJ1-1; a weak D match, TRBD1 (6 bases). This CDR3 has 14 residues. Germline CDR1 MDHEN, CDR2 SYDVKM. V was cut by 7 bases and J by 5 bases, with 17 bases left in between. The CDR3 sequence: CASTTRQVRTEAFF. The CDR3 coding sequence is TGTGCCAGCACCACCCGACAGGTTCGGACTGAAGCTTTCTTT.

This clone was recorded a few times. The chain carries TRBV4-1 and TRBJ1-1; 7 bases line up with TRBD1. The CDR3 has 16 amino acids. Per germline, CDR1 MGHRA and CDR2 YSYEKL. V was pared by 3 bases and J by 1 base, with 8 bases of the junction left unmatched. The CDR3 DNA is TGCGCCAGCAGCCATCTCGGACAGGACCAGAACACTGAAGCTTTCTTT. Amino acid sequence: CASSHLGQDQNTEAFF.

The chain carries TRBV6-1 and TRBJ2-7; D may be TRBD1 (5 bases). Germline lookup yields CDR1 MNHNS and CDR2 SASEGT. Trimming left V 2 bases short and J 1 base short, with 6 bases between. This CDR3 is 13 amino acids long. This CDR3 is CASSEYRSYEQYF. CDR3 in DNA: TGTGCCAGCAGTGAATACAGGTCCTACGAGCAGTACTTC.

The CDR3, as DNA: TGTGCCAGCAGCTCTACGACGGGAGGCTCCGATGAGCAGTTCTTC. Its protein product is CASSSTTGGSDEQFF. The chain is built from TRBV5-6 and TRBJ2-1; 7 nucleotides line up with TRBD2. The germline V gene has CDR1 SGHDT and CDR2 YYEEEE. The V gene end was trimmed by 3 bases and the J gene end by 8 bases; junction bases not matched to a gene: 11. This CDR3 is 15 amino acids long.

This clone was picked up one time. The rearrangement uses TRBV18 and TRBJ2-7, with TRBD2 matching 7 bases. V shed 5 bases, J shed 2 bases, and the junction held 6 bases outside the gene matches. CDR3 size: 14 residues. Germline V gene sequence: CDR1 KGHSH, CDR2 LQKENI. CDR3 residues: CASSTGRIPYEQYF. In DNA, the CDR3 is TGTGCCAGCTCAACCGGGAGGATCCCCTACGAGCAGTACTTC.

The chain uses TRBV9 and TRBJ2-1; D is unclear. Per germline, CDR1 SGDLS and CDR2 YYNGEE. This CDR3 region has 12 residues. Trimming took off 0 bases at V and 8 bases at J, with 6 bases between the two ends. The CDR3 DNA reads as TGTGCCAGCAGCGTAGCTCTCGATGAGCAGTTCTTC. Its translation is CASSVALDEQFF.

The DNA of the CDR3 is TGTGCCAGCAGCTTGAGCGGAGGAGGCGAGCAGTACTTC. Translated: CASSLSGGGEQYF. V usage is TRBV7-8 and J usage is TRBJ2-7; weak D call: TRBD2 (5 bases). Per germline, CDR1 SGHVS and CDR2 FQNEAQ. Trimming pared 3 bases from V and 6 bases from J, leaving 12 bases between. CDR3 length equals 13 residues.

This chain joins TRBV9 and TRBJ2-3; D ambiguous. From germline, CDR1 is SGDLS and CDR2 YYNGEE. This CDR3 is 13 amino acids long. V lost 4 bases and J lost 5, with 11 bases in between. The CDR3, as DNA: TGTGCCAGCAGCCCTAGAGCTGGAGATACGCAGTATTTT. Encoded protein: CASSPRAGDTQYF.

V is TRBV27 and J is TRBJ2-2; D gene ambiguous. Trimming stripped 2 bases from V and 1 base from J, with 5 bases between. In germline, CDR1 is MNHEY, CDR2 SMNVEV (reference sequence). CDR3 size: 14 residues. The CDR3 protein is CASSLRRNTGELFF. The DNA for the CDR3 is TGTGCCAGCAGTTTAAGGAGGAACACCGGGGAGCTGTTTTTT.

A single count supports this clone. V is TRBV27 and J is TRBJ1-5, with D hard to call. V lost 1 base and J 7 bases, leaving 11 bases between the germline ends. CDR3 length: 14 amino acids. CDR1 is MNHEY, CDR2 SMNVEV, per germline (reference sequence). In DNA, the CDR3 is TGTGCCAGCAGTTTATATGGAGGGTACCAGCCCCAGCATTTT. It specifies CASSLYGGYQPQHF.

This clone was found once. CDR3 residues: CASSPLQKGVGEQYF. The CDR3 DNA follows: TGTGCCAGCTCACCATTGCAGAAGGGGGTCGGCGAGCAGTACTTC. The V call is TRBV18, the J call TRBJ2-7, with D possibly being TRBD1 (6 bases). The CDR3 is made up of 15 amino acids. V dropped 2 bases and J dropped 6 bases, with 17 bases sitting between them. Per germline, CDR1 KGHSH and CDR2 LQKENI.

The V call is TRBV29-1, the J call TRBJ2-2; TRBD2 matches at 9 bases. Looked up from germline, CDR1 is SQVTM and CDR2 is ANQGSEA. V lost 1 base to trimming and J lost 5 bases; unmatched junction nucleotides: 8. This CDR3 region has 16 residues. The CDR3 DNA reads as TGCAGCGTTGAAGGTGGAGCGGGAGGCGGTACCGGGGAGCTGTTTTTT. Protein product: CSVEGGAGGGTGELFF.

CDR3 in DNA: TGTGCCAGCAGCCAAGTCCCGACTAGCGGTTACTCCTACAATGAGCAGTTCTTC. Its protein is CASSQVPTSGYSYNEQFF. The chain has TRBV4-2 and TRBJ2-1; 9 nucleotides agree with TRBD2. Germline trimming cut 1 base from V and 0 bases from J; bases unmatched to any gene: 7. This CDR3 spans 18 amino acids. The germline CDR1 and CDR2 sequences are LGHNA and YNFKEQ.

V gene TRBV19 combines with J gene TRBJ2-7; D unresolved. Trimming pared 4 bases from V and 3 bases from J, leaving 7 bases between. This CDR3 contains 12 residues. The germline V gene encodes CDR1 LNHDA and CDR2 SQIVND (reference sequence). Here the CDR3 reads CASSTLGYEQYF. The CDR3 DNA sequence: TGTGCCAGTAGTACACTCGGCTACGAGCAGTACTTC.

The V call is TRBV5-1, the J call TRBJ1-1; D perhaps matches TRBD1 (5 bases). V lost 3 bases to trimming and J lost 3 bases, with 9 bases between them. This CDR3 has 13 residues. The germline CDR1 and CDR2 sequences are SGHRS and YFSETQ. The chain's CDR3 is CASSSQADTEAFF. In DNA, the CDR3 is TGCGCCAGCAGCTCACAGGCGGACACTGAAGCTTTCTTT.

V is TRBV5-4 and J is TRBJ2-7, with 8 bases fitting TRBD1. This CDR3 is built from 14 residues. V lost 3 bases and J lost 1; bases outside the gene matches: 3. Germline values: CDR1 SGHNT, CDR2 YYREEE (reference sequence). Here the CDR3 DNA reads TGTGCCAGCAGCTGGCGGGACAGGTCCTACGAGCAGTACTTC. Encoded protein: CASSWRDRSYEQYF.

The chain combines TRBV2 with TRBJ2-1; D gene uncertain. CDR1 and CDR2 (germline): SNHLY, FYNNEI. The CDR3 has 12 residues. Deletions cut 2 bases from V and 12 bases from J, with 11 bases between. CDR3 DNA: TGTGCCAGCAGTGAATCGGGTGTTGGGCAGTTCTTC. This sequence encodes CASSESGVGQFF. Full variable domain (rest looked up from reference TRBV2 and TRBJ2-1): EPEVTQTPSHQVTQMGQEVILRCVPISNHLYFYWYRQILGQKVEFLVSFYNNEISEKSEIFDDQFSVERPDGSNFTLKIRSTKLEDSAMYFCASSESGVGQFFGPGTRLTVL.

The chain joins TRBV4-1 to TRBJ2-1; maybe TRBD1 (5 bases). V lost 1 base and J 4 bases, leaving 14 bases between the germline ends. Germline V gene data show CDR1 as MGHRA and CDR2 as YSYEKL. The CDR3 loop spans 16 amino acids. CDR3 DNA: TGCGCCAGCAGCCAAGTAAATGGCAGGGTATACAATGAGCAGTTCTTC. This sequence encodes CASSQVNGRVYNEQFF.

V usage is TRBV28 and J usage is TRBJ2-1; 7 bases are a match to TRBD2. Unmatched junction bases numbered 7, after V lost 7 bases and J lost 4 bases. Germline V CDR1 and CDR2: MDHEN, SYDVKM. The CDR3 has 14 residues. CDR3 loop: CASTWGGAYNEQFF. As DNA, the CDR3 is TGTGCCAGCACCTGGGGGGGAGCTTACAATGAGCAGTTCTTC.

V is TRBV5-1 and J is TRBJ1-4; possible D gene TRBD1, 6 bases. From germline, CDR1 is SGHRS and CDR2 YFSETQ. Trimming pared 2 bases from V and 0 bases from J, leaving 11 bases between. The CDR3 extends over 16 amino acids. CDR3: CASSLTGTATNEKLFF. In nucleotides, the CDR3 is TGCGCCAGCAGCTTAACAGGGACCGCAACTAATGAAAAACTGTTTTTT. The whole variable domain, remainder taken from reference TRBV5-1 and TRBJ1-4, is KAGVTQTPRYLIKTRGQQVTLSCSPISGHRSVSWYQQTPGQGLQFLFEYFSETQRNKGNFPGRFSGRQFSNSRSEMNVSTLELGDSALYLCASSLTGTATNEKLFFGSGTQLSVL.